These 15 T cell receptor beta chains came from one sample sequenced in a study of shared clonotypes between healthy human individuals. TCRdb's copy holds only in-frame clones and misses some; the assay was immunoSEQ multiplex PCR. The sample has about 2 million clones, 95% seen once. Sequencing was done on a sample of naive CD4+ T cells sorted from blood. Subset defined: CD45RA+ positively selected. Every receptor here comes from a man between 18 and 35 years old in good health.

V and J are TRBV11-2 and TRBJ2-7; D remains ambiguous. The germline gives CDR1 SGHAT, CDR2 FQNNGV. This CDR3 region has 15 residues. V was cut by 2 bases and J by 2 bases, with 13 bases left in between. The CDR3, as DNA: TGTGCCAGCAGCTTAACCCGCCCGGCTGCCTACGAGCAGTACTTC. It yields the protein CASSLTRPAAYEQYF.

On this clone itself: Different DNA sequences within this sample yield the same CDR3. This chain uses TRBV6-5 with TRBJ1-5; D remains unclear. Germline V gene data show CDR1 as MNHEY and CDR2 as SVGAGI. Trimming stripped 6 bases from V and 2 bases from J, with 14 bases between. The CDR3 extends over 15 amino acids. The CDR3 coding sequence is TGTGCCAGCAGCCCCGGAGGTAGGGGCAATCAGCCCCAGCATTTT. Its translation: CASSPGGRGNQPQHF.

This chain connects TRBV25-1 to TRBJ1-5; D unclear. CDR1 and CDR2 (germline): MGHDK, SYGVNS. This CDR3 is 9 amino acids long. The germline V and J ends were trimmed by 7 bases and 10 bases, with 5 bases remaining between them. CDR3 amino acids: CASIDPQHF. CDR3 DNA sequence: TGTGCCAGCATTGATCCCCAGCATTTT.

CDR3 DNA: TGTGCCAGCTCATCCTTAGCTGGCGCCTCCTACAATGAGCAGTTCTTC. It codes for CASSSLAGASYNEQFF. The chain links TRBV18 to TRBJ2-1; D not certain. Germline-derived CDR1 and CDR2 are KGHSH and LQKENI. V dropped 5 bases and J dropped 0 bases, with 14 bases sitting between them. The CDR3 loop spans 16 amino acids.

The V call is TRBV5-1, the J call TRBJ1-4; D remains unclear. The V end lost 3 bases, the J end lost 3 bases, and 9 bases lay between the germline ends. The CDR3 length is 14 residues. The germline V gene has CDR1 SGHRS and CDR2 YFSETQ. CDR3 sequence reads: CASSYGGPNEKLFF. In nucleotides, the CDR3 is TGCGCCAGCAGCTACGGCGGGCCTAATGAAAAACTGTTTTTT.

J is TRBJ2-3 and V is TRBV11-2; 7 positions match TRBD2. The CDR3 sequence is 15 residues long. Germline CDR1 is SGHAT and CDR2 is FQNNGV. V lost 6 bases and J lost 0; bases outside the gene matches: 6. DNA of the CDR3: TGTGCCAGCAGGGGACTACCCCCAAGCACAGATACGCAGTATTTT. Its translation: CASRGLPPSTDTQYF.

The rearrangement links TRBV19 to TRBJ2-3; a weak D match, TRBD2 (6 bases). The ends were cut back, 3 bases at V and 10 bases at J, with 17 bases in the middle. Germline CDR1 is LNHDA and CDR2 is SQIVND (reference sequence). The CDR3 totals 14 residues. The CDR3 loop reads CASSMTGGERAQYF. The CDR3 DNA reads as TGTGCCAGTAGTATGACCGGAGGGGAGAGGGCGCAGTATTTT.

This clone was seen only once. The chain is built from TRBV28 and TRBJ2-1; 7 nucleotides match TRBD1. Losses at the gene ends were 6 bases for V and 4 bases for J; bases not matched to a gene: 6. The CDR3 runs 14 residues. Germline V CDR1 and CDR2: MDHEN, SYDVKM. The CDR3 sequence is CASSHGTVYNEQFF. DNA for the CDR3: TGTGCCAGCAGCCACGGGACAGTTTACAATGAGCAGTTCTTC.

The CDR3 coding sequence is TGTGCCAGCAGTTACTCGACCAAACCGGGCACTGAAGCTTTCTTT. This sequence encodes CASSYSTKPGTEAFF. V and J are TRBV27 and TRBJ1-1; the D is unclear. Per the germline V gene, CDR1 is MNHEY and CDR2 is SMNVEV (reference sequence). Trimming cost V 4 bases and J 4 bases, with 16 bases left between them. This CDR3 has 15 residues.

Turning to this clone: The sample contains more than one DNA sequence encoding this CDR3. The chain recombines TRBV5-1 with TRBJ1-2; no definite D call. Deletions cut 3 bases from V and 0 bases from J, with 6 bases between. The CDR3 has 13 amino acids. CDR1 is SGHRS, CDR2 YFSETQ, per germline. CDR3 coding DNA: TGCGCCAGCAGCTCGGGTTCTAACTATGGCTACACCTTC. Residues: CASSSGSNYGYTF.

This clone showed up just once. CDR3 amino acids: CSVDGGGFADTQYF. The CDR3 DNA reads as TGCAGCGTTGACGGAGGCGGTTTTGCAGATACGCAGTATTTT. J is TRBJ2-3 and V is TRBV29-1; D may be TRBD2 (5 bases). Germline values: CDR1 SQVTM, CDR2 ANQGSEA. The ends were cut back, 3 bases at V and 4 bases at J, with 14 bases in the middle. The CDR3 contains 14 residues.

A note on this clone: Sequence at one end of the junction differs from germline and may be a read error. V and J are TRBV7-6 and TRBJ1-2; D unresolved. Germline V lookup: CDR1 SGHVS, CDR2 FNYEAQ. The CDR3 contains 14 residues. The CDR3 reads CASSLAPETGRVYF. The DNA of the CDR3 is TGTGCCAGCAGCTTAGCACCAGAGACCGGACGAGTGTACTTC.

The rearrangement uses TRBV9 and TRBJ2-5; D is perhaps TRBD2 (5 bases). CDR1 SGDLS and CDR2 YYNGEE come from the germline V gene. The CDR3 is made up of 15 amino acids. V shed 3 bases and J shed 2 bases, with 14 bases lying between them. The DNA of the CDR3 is TGTGCCAGCAGCGCCAGAGAGGGCCATCAAGAGACCCAGTACTTC. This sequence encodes CASSAREGHQETQYF.

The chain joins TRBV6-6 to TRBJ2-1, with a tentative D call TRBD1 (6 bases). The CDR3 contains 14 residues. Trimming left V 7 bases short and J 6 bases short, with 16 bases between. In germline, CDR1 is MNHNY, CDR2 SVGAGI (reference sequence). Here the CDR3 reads CASNQGNWGNEQFF. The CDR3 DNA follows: TGTGCCAGCAATCAGGGGAATTGGGGCAATGAGCAGTTCTTC.

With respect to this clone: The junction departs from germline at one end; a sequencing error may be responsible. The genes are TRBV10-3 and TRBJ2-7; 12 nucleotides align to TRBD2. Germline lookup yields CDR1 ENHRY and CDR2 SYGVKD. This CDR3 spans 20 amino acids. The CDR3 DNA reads TGTGCCATCAGTGAGGGACCCGGGACTAGCGGGTTGAGGTACCATCCTACTGATGACTTC. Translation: CAISEGPGTSGLRYHPTDDF.